The 30 T cell receptor beta chains reported below all come from one sample, sequenced in a study of T cell clonality in common variable immunodeficiency (dated by TCRdb to between 2015 and 2016). The library was produced with the immunoSEQ multiplex PCR assay. The table comes from immuneACCESS by way of TCRdb, which keeps in-frame sequences with V and J called. Part of the clones is missing from these tables; in studies checked, under half for an unresolved V gene and the rest for unknown reasons. Across this sample, more than 65,000 clones were tabulated and none appeared just once. Of the sample, 0.75% to 1% is held by the ten largest clones. The sequenced sample consisted of peripheral blood mononuclear cells. The receptors were gathered from a person aged 18 to 70 in good health.

This clone was seen many times. The CDR3 is cut off 3 residues early in the read; its end comes from the germline J gene. The rearrangement links TRBV7-3 to TRBJ2-6; tentative D call: TRBD2 (5 bases). CDR1 and CDR2 (germline): SGHTA, FQGTGA. The CDR3 contains 15 residues. V was pared by 3 bases and J by 6 bases, with 12 bases between. CDR3 DNA (partial): TGTGCCAGCAGCTTCCGGACTGTCGCGGCCAACGTC. Translated: CASSFRTVAANV. The full-length CDR3 reads as CASSFRTVAANVLTF.

This clone has at least ten counts. Sequencing ends 3 residues short of the CDR3 end; the germline J gene provides the rest. V gene TRBV20-1 combines with J gene TRBJ1-2; no clear D gene. The CDR3 is made up of 13 amino acids. V lost 6 bases to trimming and J lost 6 bases, with 17 bases between them. Per germline, CDR1 DFQATT and CDR2 SNEGSKA (reference sequence). CDR3 bases read: TGCAGTGCCGAGCCCCGGGGTCAACATGGC. It encodes CSAEPRGQHG. The full CDR3 reads CSAEPRGQHGYTF.

This clone was observed at least ten times. The CDR3 goes on 3 residues after the read ends, and that part is filled in from the germline J gene. The chain links TRBV7-8 to TRBJ2-3; a weak D match, TRBD2 (5 bases). CDR3 size: 14 residues. V was shortened by 5 bases and J by 5 bases, with 14 bases between the two germline ends. Germline assignment: CDR1 SGHVS and CDR2 FQNEAQ. The sequenced part of the CDR3 DNA is TGTGCCAGCAGCCAATTAACCGGGGAAGATACG. Its translation: CASSQLTGEDT. The CDR3 reads in full as CASSQLTGEDTQYF.

This clone came up many times. The read ends 3 residues early relative to the CDR3; the germline J gene fills the gap. The chain combines TRBV23-1 with TRBJ1-6, with D possibly TRBD1 on 5 matching bases. TRBV23-1 is assigned to the ORF class and has an uncertain function. CDR3 size: 16 residues. The V and J ends lost 7 bases and 6 bases respectively, with 19 bases between them. The DNA read from the CDR3 is TGCGCCAGCACCTTCGAGGGGCAGGAAACTAATTCACCC. Its protein product is CASTFEGQETNSP. The CDR3 in full is CASTFEGQETNSPLHF.

This clone was found many times. The CDR3 goes on 3 residues after the read ends, and that part is filled in from the germline J gene. This chain links TRBV5-6 with TRBJ1-2; 8 nucleotides match TRBD1. Trimming cost V 4 bases and J 4 bases; bases outside gene matches: 6. Per the germline V gene, CDR1 is SGHDT and CDR2 is YYEEEE. The CDR3 is 14 amino acids. The part of the CDR3 DNA that was read is TGTGCCAGCAGCGCCTCAGGGGGCGCCTATGGC. Its protein product is CASSASGGAYG. The CDR3 reads in full as CASSASGGAYGYTF.

The table lists this clone with many counts. Incomplete CDR3 DNA: TGCAGTGTCCTTCTATTTGCGGGCCGAGCTATTAGTAATGAG. It translates to CSVLLFAGRAISNE. The whole CDR3 protein is CSVLLFAGRAISNEQFF. J is TRBJ2-1 and V is TRBV20-1; D possibly corresponds to TRBD2 (5 bases). The CDR3 is cut off 3 residues early in the read; its end comes from the germline J gene. Trimming took off 7 bases at V and 7 bases at J, with 29 bases between the two ends. Germline CDR1 and CDR2: DFQATT and SNEGSKA (reference sequence). The CDR3 covers 17 residues.

This clone was detected many times. The read terminates 3 residues ahead of where the CDR3 ends, so the germline J gene completes it. This chain joins TRBV7-9 and TRBJ1-1, with D unresolved. In germline, CDR1 is SEHNR, CDR2 FQNEAQ (reference sequence). The CDR3 spans 13 residues. Trimming left V 6 bases short and J 5 bases short, with 13 bases between. The CDR3 sequence is CASSRQVRTEAFF. CDR3 DNA, as far as it was read: TGTGCCAGCAGTCGGCAGGTGAGAACTGAA. Full variable domain (remainder filled in from reference TRBV7-9 and TRBJ1-1): DTGVSQNPRHKITKRGQNVTFRCDPISEHNRLYWYRQTLGQGPEFLTYFQNEAQLEKSRLLSDRFSAERPKGSFSTLEIQRTEQGDSAMYLCASSRQVRTEAFFGQGTRLTVV.

This clone appeared many times. The CDR3 end lies 3 residues beyond the end of the read and is filled in from the germline J gene. This sequence joins TRBV5-1 and TRBJ2-3; 8 nucleotides align to TRBD1. From germline, CDR1 is SGHRS and CDR2 YFSETQ. V gave up 0 bases and J gave up 4 bases; unmatched junction bases: 7. The CDR3 runs to 16 residues. The CDR3: CASSLALDREADTQYF. CDR3 DNA (partial): TGCGCCAGCAGCTTGGCCCTGGACAGGGAGGCAGATACG.

This clone was seen at least ten times. The missing CDR3 end, 3 residues past where the read stops, is filled in from the germline J gene. V and J are TRBV18 and TRBJ1-4; no clear D. CDR1 and CDR2 (germline): KGHSH, LQKENI. Trimming stripped 10 bases from V and 3 bases from J, with 15 bases between. The CDR3 covers 14 residues. The sequenced part of the CDR3 DNA is TGTGCCACCACGTCGGGGAGCGCTAATGAAAAA. Its protein is CATTSGSANEK. The full CDR3 reads CATTSGSANEKLFF.

This clone was counted ten times or more. CDR3 bases read: TGTGCCAGCAGCTTAGGCAGGGGGAGAGGAAACACC. Its protein is CASSLGRGRGNT. The whole CDR3 protein reads CASSLGRGRGNTIYF. The rearrangement joins TRBV7-6 to TRBJ1-3; 7 bases fit TRBD1. The read stops 3 residues short of the end of the CDR3; the missing end is completed from the germline J gene. Trimming cost V 1 base and J 4 bases; bases outside gene matches: 4. The germline V gene has CDR1 SGHVS and CDR2 FNYEAQ. The CDR3 loop spans 15 amino acids. Full variable domain (rest looked up from reference TRBV7-6 and TRBJ1-3): GAGVSQSPRYKVTKRGQDVALRCDPISGHVSLYWYRQALGQGPEFLTYFNYEAQQDKSGLPNDRFSAERPEGSISTLTIQRTEQRDSAMYRCASSLGRGRGNTIYFGEGSWLTVV.

In its sample, this clone was seen many times. The observed sequence ends 3 residues before the CDR3 terminus, with the missing tail filled in from the germline J gene. The V gene is TRBV20-1, the J gene TRBJ1-2; D gene uncertain. V dropped 1 base and J dropped 2 bases, with 14 bases sitting between them. From germline, CDR1 is DFQATT and CDR2 SNEGSKA (reference sequence). The CDR3 runs to 15 residues. CDR3 residues: CSARVEGLTNYGYTF. CDR3 DNA (partial): TGCAGTGCTAGAGTAGAAGGGCTTACGAACTATGGC.

This clone has a count of ten or more. The read terminates 3 residues before the CDR3 end, so the remaining end is supplied by the germline J gene. The chain uses TRBV28 and TRBJ2-7, with 7 bases lining up with TRBD1. Per the germline V gene, CDR1 is MDHEN and CDR2 is SYDVKM. The length of the CDR3 is 14 residues. Germline trimming cut 7 bases from V and 1 base from J; bases unmatched to any gene: 7. Partial CDR3 DNA: TGTGCCAGCACCCCGGACAGGAATTCCTACGAG. Its protein product is CASTPDRNSYE. The full CDR3 protein is CASTPDRNSYEQYF. Based on the CDR3 plus reference TRBV28 and TRBJ2-7, the full variable domain is DVKVTQSSRYLVKRTGEKVFLECVQDMDHENMFWYRQDPGLGLRLIYFSYDVKMKEKGDIPEGYSVSREKKERFSLILESASTNQTSMYLCASTPDRNSYEQYFGPGTRLTVT.

This clone occurred many times. Sequencing ends 3 residues short of the CDR3 end; the germline J gene provides the rest. This chain joins TRBV19 and TRBJ2-7; a possible D gene is TRBD1 (7 bases). CDR1 and CDR2 from the germline V gene are LNHDA and SQIVND (reference sequence). This CDR3 spans 12 amino acids. V lost 7 bases and J lost 5, with 12 bases in between. The CDR3 DNA, read in part, is TGTGCCAGTAAGGCCAGGGGGGACGAG. Its translation: CASKARGDE. Given in full, the CDR3 is CASKARGDEQYF. Full variable domain (rest looked up from reference TRBV19 and TRBJ2-7): DGGITQSPKYLFRKEGQNVTLSCEQNLNHDAMYWYRQDPGQGLRLIYYSQIVNDFQKGDIAEGYSVSREKKESFPLTVTSAQKNPTAFYLCASKARGDEQYFGPGTRLTVT.

This clone was counted at least ten times. Read coverage stops 3 residues before the CDR3 terminus; the germline J gene supplies the remainder. The V and J genes are TRBV20-1 and TRBJ1-4; perhaps TRBD1 as D (6 bases). Germline V gene sequence: CDR1 DFQATT, CDR2 SNEGSKA (reference sequence). CDR3 length equals 14 residues. The CDR3 DNA, read in part, is TGCAGTGCTAGAGGGCGACAGGTTCCATCAGAA. It codes for CSARGRQVPSE. The CDR3 reads in full as CSARGRQVPSELFF.

This clone was detected ten times or more. The CDR3 loop reads CALRTSTDTQYF. Incomplete CDR3 DNA: TGCGCCTTGCGTACTAGCACAGATACG. The chain recombines TRBV29-1 with TRBJ2-3; the D is unclear. With the read ending 3 residues before the CDR3 end, the germline J gene is used to fill in that end. The CDR3 length is 12 residues. CDR1 and CDR2 (germline): SQVTM, ANQGSEA.

This clone occurred many times. The read is 3 residues too short to cover the CDR3 end, so that end is filled in from the germline J gene. The V and J genes are TRBV6-2 or TRBV6-3 and TRBJ2-7, with a weak D call TRBD2 (6 bases). Germline V gene lookup returns CDR1 MNHEY and CDR2 SVGEGT. The CDR3 covers 15 residues. The V end was cut by 4 bases, the J end by 4 bases, with 17 bases between. The sequenced part of the CDR3 DNA is TGTGCCAGCAGTTTCGGGACTCCCTTGGCGTACGAG. Residues: CASSFGTPLAYE. The CDR3 in its entirety is CASSFGTPLAYEQYF.

This clone was detected ten times or more. The CDR3 end falls 3 residues outside the read, so it is completed with the germline J gene. This rearrangement joins TRBV20-1 to TRBJ1-1; D is undetermined. V dropped 0 bases and J dropped 0 bases, with 11 bases sitting between them. This CDR3 contains 15 residues. The germline gives CDR1 DFQATT, CDR2 SNEGSKA (reference sequence). The sequenced CDR3 bases are TGCAGTGCTAGAGACCCCGGCAGGCTGAACACTGAA. Protein sequence: CSARDPGRLNTE. Given in full, the CDR3 is CSARDPGRLNTEAFF.

This clone showed up many times. The junction differs from germline at one of its ends, possibly a read error. The CDR3 end lies 3 residues beyond the end of the read and is filled in from the germline J gene. V is TRBV4-2 and J is TRBJ2-1, with 7 bases aligning to TRBD2. The germline CDR1 and CDR2 sequences are LGHNA and YNFKEQ. This CDR3 region has 16 residues. CDR3 residues: CASSQGASGSYNEQFF. The part of the CDR3 DNA that was read is TGCGCCAGCAGCCAAGGGGCTAGCGGATCCTACAATGAG.

This clone was observed many times. The missing CDR3 end, 3 residues past where the read stops, is filled in from the germline J gene. The chain couples TRBV9 to TRBJ1-1; maybe TRBD1 (5 bases). This CDR3 spans 14 amino acids. The V and J ends lost 0 bases and 4 bases respectively, with 10 bases between them. From germline, CDR1 is SGDLS and CDR2 YYNGEE. This chain's CDR3 is CASSVEGSSTEAFF. The CDR3 bases that were read are TGTGCCAGCAGCGTAGAGGGGAGCAGCACTGAA.

At least ten counts were recorded for this clone. Read data end 3 residues before the CDR3 end; the end is taken from the germline J gene. This chain joins TRBV11-2 and TRBJ2-7, with TRBD1 matching 9 bases. This CDR3 has 15 residues. After removal of 5 bases from V and 6 bases from J, the junction contained 11 bases not matched to a gene. Germline-derived CDR1 and CDR2 are SGHAT and FQNNGV. CDR3 amino acids: CASSPTGTGLGEQYF. The CDR3 bases that were read are TGTGCCAGCAGCCCCACCGGGACAGGGCTGGGCGAG.

This clone was counted at least ten times. The read falls 3 residues short of the CDR3 end, and the missing part is taken from the germline J gene. This sequence joins TRBV4-1 and TRBJ2-7; 10 nucleotides agree with TRBD1. Trimming removed 4 bases from V and 3 bases from J; junction bases left unmatched: 3. The CDR3 spans 14 residues. Germline V CDR1 and CDR2: MGHRA, YSYEKL. The CDR3 is CASSLGQGYYEQYF. CDR3 bases read: TGCGCCAGCAGCCTGGGACAGGGGTACTACGAG.

Only a few counts were recorded for this clone. The read finishes 3 residues shy of the CDR3 end, and the germline J gene is used to complete it. This chain connects TRBV5-1 to TRBJ2-5, with TRBD2 identical over 7 bases. CDR3 length: 15 amino acids. J gave up 0 bases and V 5 bases, and 7 bases lay outside the gene matches. Germline V gene sequence: CDR1 SGHRS, CDR2 YFSETQ. Incomplete CDR3 DNA: TGCGCCAGCAGTCGGGGAGGGTTAAACCAAGAGACC. It yields the protein CASSRGGLNQET. The full-length CDR3 reads as CASSRGGLNQETQYF.

This clone was recorded at least ten times. The CDR3 extends 3 residues past the end of the read, so its final part is completed from the germline J gene. The chain recombines TRBV19 with TRBJ2-1; D call uncertain. V lost 5 bases and J lost 0, with 14 bases in between. The germline V gene has CDR1 LNHDA and CDR2 SQIVND (reference sequence). The length of the CDR3 is 16 residues. The CDR3 loop reads CASSFPTLSSYNEQFF. The part of the CDR3 DNA that was read is TGTGCCAGTAGTTTTCCAACCCTAAGCTCCTACAATGAG.

This clone was seen a handful of times. The CDR3 end falls 3 residues outside the read, so it is completed with the germline J gene. V usage is TRBV20-1 and J usage is TRBJ2-5, with TRBD1 matching over 12 bases. The CDR3 has 15 residues. The junction had 11 bases not matched to a gene; V was cut back by 6 bases and J by 6 bases. The germline gives CDR1 DFQATT, CDR2 SNEGSKA (reference sequence). The sequenced part of the CDR3 DNA is TGCAGTGCCAGGGACAGGGGGCCTGTGAATAAGACC. Translated: CSARDRGPVNKT. The complete CDR3 sequence is CSARDRGPVNKTQYF.

This clone was found many times. The read falls 3 residues short of the CDR3 end, and the missing part is taken from the germline J gene. The chain carries TRBV10-2 and TRBJ2-1; 8 bases fit TRBD2. The germline gives CDR1 WSHSY, CDR2 SAAADI. With 10 bases clipped from V and 4 bases from J, the junction kept 9 bases outside the gene matches. The CDR3 runs to 14 residues. The CDR3 bases that were read are TGCGCCACTATCCCACTAGCGGAGTACAATGAG. Translating it yields CATIPLAEYNE. The full CDR3 sequence reads CATIPLAEYNEQFF.

At least ten counts were recorded for this clone. The sequenced fragment ends 3 residues before the CDR3 boundary, so the rest is inferred from the germline J gene. The chain couples TRBV13 to TRBJ2-7, with 8 bases that match TRBD1. J was trimmed by 4 bases and V by 5 bases; bases with no gene match: 7. Germline assignment: CDR1 PRHDT and CDR2 FYEKMQ (reference sequence). CDR3 length: 14 residues. The CDR3 loop is CASSTGDRSYEQYF. The sequenced CDR3 bases are TGTGCCAGCAGCACTGGGGACAGGTCATACGAG. The whole variable domain, remainder taken from reference TRBV13 and TRBJ2-7, is AAGVIQSPRHLIKEKRETATLKCYPIPRHDTVYWYQQGPGQDPQFLISFYEKMQSDKGSIPDRFSAQQFSDYHSELNMSSLELGDSALYFCASSTGDRSYEQYFGPGTRLTVT.

This clone was detected many times. The read terminates 3 residues ahead of where the CDR3 ends, so the germline J gene completes it. This chain uses TRBV12-3 or TRBV12-4 with TRBJ2-7; 8 bases are a match to TRBD2. CDR3 size: 15 residues. J was trimmed by 0 bases and V by 5 bases; bases with no gene match: 6. CDR3 loop: CASSPLAGSSYEQYF. The part of the CDR3 DNA that was read is TGTGCCAGCAGTCCTTTAGCGGGAAGCTCCTACGAG.

This clone was recorded a few times. The CDR3 end lies 3 residues beyond the end of the read and is filled in from the germline J gene. The rearrangement uses TRBV6-2 or TRBV6-3 and TRBJ1-2; the D gene is possibly TRBD1 (5 bases). In germline, CDR1 is MNHEY, CDR2 SVGEGT. The CDR3 has 15 amino acids. The CDR3 sequence: CASSYPGILSYDYTF. The part of the CDR3 DNA that was read is TGTGCCAGCAGTTACCCAGGGATTCTCTCCTACGAC.

This clone has ten or more counts. The read ends 3 residues before the CDR3 terminus; that terminus is restored from the germline J gene. The chain carries TRBV5-1 and TRBJ2-3, with D perhaps TRBD1 (6 bases). The CDR3 consists of 14 residues. Trimming took 4 bases from V and 4 from J, leaving 13 bases between them. Germline assignment: CDR1 SGHRS and CDR2 YFSETQ. Incomplete CDR3 DNA: TGCGCCAGCAGCGAGGGGGTGGGGGCAGATACG. Translated: CASSEGVGADT. The whole CDR3 region reads CASSEGVGADTQYF.

This clone was seen at least ten times. The observed sequence ends 3 residues before the CDR3 terminus, with the missing tail filled in from the germline J gene. The chain uses TRBV7-3 and TRBJ1-5; possible D gene TRBD1, 6 bases. The length of the CDR3 is 13 residues. CDR1 and CDR2 from the germline V gene are SGHTA and FQGTGA. Between the trimmed V and J ends, which lost 5 bases and 4 bases, there was a span of 9 bases. The CDR3: CASSAGVNQPQHF. The CDR3 bases that were read are TGTGCCAGCAGCGCAGGGGTGAATCAGCCC.